One and the same sample provided the 19 T cell receptor beta chains below, sequenced in a study of Ad26.COV2.S vaccination and SARS-CoV-2 variants. Treatment reported: about 20 received Ad26.COV2.S at low or high dose, single or two shots; 5 received placebo; per-sample allocation not given. Collection of samples fell on day 63 after the first vaccine or placebo injection. Repertoires were generated with immunoSEQ multiplex PCR, while TCRdb's copy carries only in-frame clones and drops some. The sample yields some 460,000 clones, 89% seen once. Sample: peripheral blood, taken in a trial of Ad26.COV2.S vaccine versus placebo. These receptor sequences come from a person between 18 and 60 years old who received the Ad26.COV2.S COVID-19 vaccine or a placebo.

This chain links TRBV19 with TRBJ1-1, with a weak D call TRBD1 (5 bases). Germline loops: CDR1 LNHDA, CDR2 SQIVND (reference sequence). Trimming pared 6 bases from V and 8 bases from J, leaving 13 bases between. The CDR3 covers 12 residues. As DNA, the CDR3 is TGTGCCAGTAGCCTCAACAGGCTCGAAGCTTTCTTT. It specifies CASSLNRLEAFF.

As to this clone: A read error may account for a junction end that differs from germline. J is TRBJ2-5 and V is TRBV7-7; a weak D match, TRBD2 (5 bases). Germline V gives CDR1 SSHAT, CDR2 FNYEAQ (reference sequence). The CDR3 extends over 17 amino acids. CDR3 region: CASSLALGSGAQETQYF. CDR3 nucleotides: TGTGCTAGCAGCTTAGCATTGGGGAGTGGAGCCCAAGAGACCCAGTACTTC.

This clone appeared once. The genes are TRBV29-1 and TRBJ2-7; tentative D call: TRBD1 (5 bases). The V and J ends lost 4 bases and 5 bases respectively, with 12 bases between them. In germline, CDR1 is SQVTM, CDR2 ANQGSEA. This CDR3 is built from 12 residues. CDR3 nucleotides: TGCAGCGTTGTTCCTGGGGCCCACGAGCAGTACTTC. Translating gives CSVVPGAHEQYF.

This clone was recorded once. The chain recombines TRBV28 with TRBJ1-2; 9 nucleotides align to TRBD1. V shed 7 bases, J shed 6 bases, and the junction held 12 bases outside the gene matches. The CDR3 has 15 residues. The germline gives CDR1 MDHEN, CDR2 SYDVKM. CDR3 in amino acids: CASKARTGDEDGYTF. Written as DNA, the CDR3 is TGTGCCAGCAAAGCCCGGACAGGGGATGAAGATGGCTACACCTTC.

The genes are TRBV4-3 and TRBJ1-1; 7 nucleotides line up with TRBD1. The germline CDR1 and CDR2 sequences are LGHNA and YSLEER. Trimming removed 4 bases from V and 1 base from J; junction bases left unmatched: 3. The CDR3 contains 14 residues. CDR3 loop: CASSRRQGNTEAFF. The CDR3, as DNA: TGCGCCAGCAGCCGCCGACAGGGGAACACTGAAGCTTTCTTT.

The gene calls are TRBV6-5 and TRBJ2-7; a weak D match, TRBD1 (5 bases). The germline gives CDR1 MNHEY, CDR2 SVGAGI. The CDR3 is 13 residues long. V was cut by 6 bases and J by 4 bases, with 13 bases left in between. The CDR3 region is CASRPRKGYEQYF. CDR3 nucleotides: TGTGCCAGCAGACCCCGGAAGGGGTACGAGCAGTACTTC.

This clone has just a few counts. The chain has TRBV7-9 and TRBJ2-5, with D perhaps TRBD2 (6 bases). V was shortened by 7 bases and J by 5 bases, with 20 bases between the two germline ends. The CDR3 has 15 residues. Germline CDR1 reads SEHNR; CDR2 reads FQNEAQ (reference sequence). Here the CDR3 reads CASNSGGTPWETQYF. In DNA, the CDR3 is TGTGCCAGCAACTCCGGCGGGACCCCTTGGGAGACCCAGTACTTC.

The rearrangement uses TRBV14 and TRBJ1-2, with a possible D match to TRBD1 (5 bases). Germline values: CDR1 SGHDN, CDR2 FVKESK. CDR3 length: 12 amino acids. V lost 1 base and J lost 8, with 8 bases in between. The CDR3: CASSQAGAGYTF. DNA of the CDR3: TGTGCCAGCAGCCAAGCCGGGGCAGGCTACACCTTC.

CDR3 DNA: TGTGCCAGCAGTAAAGCGCTTGAAGCTTTCTTT. Protein sequence: CASSKALEAFF. The rearrangement links TRBV6-2 or TRBV6-3 to TRBJ1-1; no firm D call. This CDR3 region has 11 residues. Trimming removed 5 bases from V and 7 bases from J, with 8 bases in between. Germline-derived CDR1 and CDR2 are MNHEY and SVGEGT.

The chain combines TRBV2 with TRBJ2-6; D is undetermined. Trimming cost V 8 bases and J 0 bases, with 8 bases left between them. The germline CDR1 and CDR2 sequences are SNHLY and FYNNEI. The CDR3 is 14 residues long. The CDR3 coding sequence is TGTGCCAGCGGCGGAAGCTCTGGGGCCAACGTCCTGACTTTC. Translating it yields CASGGSSGANVLTF.

V is TRBV28 and J is TRBJ1-2; 7 nucleotides line up with TRBD1. The V and J ends lost 6 bases and 4 bases, in that order; junction bases with no gene match: 14. CDR3 length: 16 residues. Germline V CDR1 and CDR2: MDHEN, SYDVKM. Written as DNA, the CDR3 is TGTGCCAGCAGGGGAGTTAGGAAGGGGACAGCCTATGGCTACACCTTC. This translates into CASRGVRKGTAYGYTF.

The CDR3 here is CASSRGGPGNTGELFF. The CDR3 DNA reads as TGTGCCAGCAGCCGAGGGGGCCCGGGGAACACCGGGGAGCTGTTTTTT. This sequence joins TRBV7-9 and TRBJ2-2; 7 positions agree with TRBD1. The CDR3 totals 16 residues. After removal of 5 bases from V and 1 base from J, the junction contained 7 bases not matched to a gene. Germline assignment: CDR1 SEHNR and CDR2 FQNEAQ (reference sequence).

The chain uses TRBV6-2 or TRBV6-3 and TRBJ2-3; D not certain. There are 17 residues in the CDR3. Germline CDR1 is MNHEY and CDR2 is SVGEGT. With 0 bases removed from V and 1 base from J, the gap between germline ends came to 14 bases. The CDR3 DNA reads as TGTGCCAGCAGTTACTCGGCCTACCGCTCTGGCACAGATACGCAGTATTTT. Residues: CASSYSAYRSGTDTQYF.

CDR3 DNA sequence: TGTGCCAGCTCAACCGGGACACCGAACACTGAAGCTTTCTTT. It specifies CASSTGTPNTEAFF. The V and J genes are TRBV18 and TRBJ1-1; weak D call: TRBD1 (6 bases). Germline V lookup: CDR1 KGHSH, CDR2 LQKENI. Trimming took 5 bases from V and 1 from J, leaving 11 bases between them. The CDR3 has 14 amino acids.

The chain combines TRBV9 with TRBJ2-6; no clear D. This CDR3 is built from 16 residues. V lost 1 base and J lost 0, with 8 bases in between. Germline values: CDR1 SGDLS, CDR2 YYNGEE. This CDR3 reads CASSVFPGSGANVLTF. CDR3 sequence (DNA): TGTGCCAGCAGCGTATTCCCGGGCTCTGGGGCCAACGTCCTGACTTTC.

This clone was seen only once. The rearrangement joins TRBV4-2 to TRBJ1-1; D gene ambiguous. Germline CDR1 LGHNA, CDR2 YNFKEQ. This CDR3 spans 17 amino acids. With 0 bases removed from V and 0 bases from J, the gap between germline ends came to 14 bases. DNA for the CDR3: TGTGCCAGCAGCCAAGATGTCCGGGTCCCGATGAACACTGAAGCTTTCTTT. It yields the protein CASSQDVRVPMNTEAFF.

The chain combines TRBV7-2 with TRBJ1-4; D is unresolved. The CDR3 contains 15 residues. Germline CDR1 SGHTA, CDR2 FQGNSA. V lost 1 base and J lost 7, with 13 bases in between. CDR3 in amino acids: CASSLGGRRGEKLFF. In nucleotides, the CDR3 is TGTGCCAGCAGCTTAGGCGGGCGCCGCGGTGAAAAACTGTTTTTT.

The chain has TRBV11-2 and TRBJ2-2; D remains unclear. The ends were cut back, 5 bases at V and 6 bases at J, with 10 bases in the middle. Germline loops: CDR1 SGHAT, CDR2 FQNNGV. The CDR3 totals 13 residues. DNA for the CDR3: TGTGCCAGCAGCACAAGTTCCCCCGGGGAGCTGTTTTTT. Translation: CASSTSSPGELFF.

J is TRBJ2-1 and V is TRBV7-9; maybe TRBD1 (6 bases). V lost 5 bases to trimming and J lost 4 bases, with 18 bases between them. The CDR3 has 16 residues. In germline, CDR1 is SEHNR, CDR2 FQNEAQ (reference sequence). The CDR3: CASSLGAGSYYNEQFF. The CDR3 DNA sequence: TGTGCCAGCAGCCTGGGGGCCGGGTCCTATTACAATGAGCAGTTCTTC.